The clone carrying this T cell receptor beta chain was counted between two and nine times. V dropped 6 bases and J dropped 0 bases, with 11 bases sitting between them. This CDR3 comprises 14 residues. Germline V gene sequence: CDR1 MNHEY, CDR2 SMNVEV (reference sequence). This sample was taken from a study of T-cell memory formation after mild COVID-19. Each CDR3 protein gets one entry after TCRdb re-called the 5' RACE reads with MiXCR. This table has about 410,000 distinct CDR3 sequences, about a sixth appearing once. The sample was PBMCs or a T cell subset sorted from them (not recorded which). This TCR was sampled from a man younger than 35 who had mild COVID-19 (a few samples of this study predate the infection). Cell type and time point are not known. The chain is built from TRBV27 and TRBJ2-5; possibly TRBD1 for D (6 bases). The CDR3 here is CASSDDRYQETQYF. The CDR3 DNA sequence: TGTGCCAGCAGCGACGACAGGTACCAAGAGACCCAGTACTTC.